This T cell receptor beta chain originates from a study of T-cell memory formation after mild COVID-19. As for the study in general: Largely donor-specific TCR clusters were found.

MiXCR, applied by TCRdb to the 5' RACE reads, yields one record per CDR3 protein. Among roughly 100,000 distinct CDR3 sequences listed, roughly an eighth were seen once. Study-wide points: Researchers report contracting CD4+ clones mostly in CM and EM, with CD8+ clones in EMRA.

V was trimmed by 0 bases and J by 4 bases, leaving 6 bases between them. The CDR3 consists of 14 residues. Per germline, CDR1 LNHNV and CDR2 YYDKDF (reference sequence). This clonotype occurred many times. What it binds is not known. Input material: PBMCs or a T cell subset sorted from them (not recorded which). V is TRBV15 and J is TRBJ2-2, with D perhaps TRBD2 (6 bases). This TCR derives from an adult woman who had mild COVID-19 (a few samples of this study predate the infection). Cell type and time point are not known. DNA of the CDR3: TGTGCCACCAGCAGAGAGGGGGGCACCGGGGAGCTGTTTTTT. Protein: CATSREGGTGELFF.